The rows below give T cell receptor beta chains drawn from one sample of a study of blood T cell repertoires in COVID-19. Profiling relied on immunoSEQ multiplex PCR, and the TCRdb table lists in-frame clones only, not all of them. The repertoire holds 250,000 to 300,000 clones, with 80% to 90% as singletons. Material for sequencing was peripheral blood. These TCRs come from a woman in her 30s with COVID-19, enrolled during active disease. The CDR3 runs from the conserved cysteine through the conserved F or W.

j_call v_call cdr3_aa
TRBJ2-1 TRBV6-5 CASSPPLVANEQFF
TRBJ1-5 TRBV27 CASSTTGMGNQPQHF
TRBJ1-3 TRBV3-1/TRBV3-2 CASSPTLGGGNTIYF
TRBJ1-4 TRBV12-3/TRBV12-4 CASSDRGLEKLFF
TRBJ2-5 TRBV5-1 CASSPSGRGYTETQYF
TRBJ2-7 TRBV6-5 CASAISGSYEQYF
TRBJ2-3 TRBV5-5 CASTQGLGTTDTQYF
TRBJ1-4 TRBV6-5 CASSYLSTNEKLFF
TRBJ2-1 TRBV28 CASSLGRGYNEQFF
TRBJ2-3 TRBV9 CASSVAGTSVGDTQYF
TRBJ2-5 TRBV11-2 CASSWDRGAQYF
TRBJ1-2 TRBV6-1 CASSEGIRGAYGYTF
TRBJ1-6 TRBV19 CASSPPQGINSPLHF
TRBJ1-4 TRBV15 CATSTGGGPEKLFF
TRBJ1-1 TRBV2 CASSRTGGNTEAFF
TRBJ2-7 TRBV7-8 CASSLAGQGGSYEQYF
TRBJ1-2 TRBV3-1/TRBV3-2 CASSQPGDRFGGGYTF
TRBJ1-2 TRBV4-1 CASSQAAGGTPGYGYTF
TRBJ2-1 TRBV7-9 CASSLSLAGGNEQFF
TRBJ2-3 TRBV10-1 CATAKGQLLTDTQYF
TRBJ1-2 TRBV5-6 CASTKLYNGYTF
TRBJ2-3 TRBV30 CASTWGRGTDTQYF
TRBJ1-5 TRBV6-8 CASSYSTGGGNQPQHF
TRBJ1-1 TRBV14 CASSQEMGRANTEAFF
TRBJ2-7 TRBV7-9 CASSPGQDYSYEQYF
TRBJ2-3 TRBV5-4 CASSLGPASGSTDTQYF
TRBJ2-1 TRBV4-1 CASSQDTSGDPYNEQFF
TRBJ2-2 TRBV7-9 CASSLRGLDTGELFF
TRBJ1-2 TRBV20-1 CSEGHYGYTF
TRBJ2-7 TRBV11-2 CASSPGQGYEQYF
TRBJ2-6 TRBV27 CASSLEPNVYSGANVLTF
TRBJ1-3 TRBV24-1 CATSDPRTGNGNTIYF